This T cell receptor (beta chain) is from a study of blood T cell repertoires in COVID-19. About the study: Researchers got acute and convalescent COVID-19 samples from the United States, Italy and Spain. T cells, B-cell-depleted T cells, or PBMCs provided the cDNA or gDNA that served as material.

CDR1 is MGHRA, CDR2 YSYEKL, per germline. V shed 2 bases and J 0 bases; nucleotides not matched to a gene: 7. CDR3 length: 19 residues. Clones were sequenced by immunoSEQ multiplex PCR, and TCRdb holds only the in-frame ones, with some missing. The table includes about 120,000 clones, approximately 84% detected once. The sequence derives from a man in his forties or fifties with acute or convalescent COVID-19. V is TRBV4-1 and J is TRBJ2-1; TRBD2 matches at 13 bases. Input material: peripheral blood. CDR3 DNA sequence: TGCGCCAGCAGCCAAAAGGGACTAGCGGGGAGACCCTCCTACAATGAGCAGTTCTTC. Amino acid sequence: CASSQKGLAGRPSYNEQFF.